Described below is a single T cell receptor beta chain sequence and its context. The data originate from a study of blood T cell repertoires in COVID-19. With V trimmed by 2 bases and J by 7 bases, 3 bases remained unmatched. The CDR3 is 16 amino acids. Germline values: CDR1 MNHEY, CDR2 SMNVEV (reference sequence). Repertoires were generated with immunoSEQ multiplex PCR, while TCRdb's copy carries only in-frame clones and drops some. This sample has around 500,000 clones, with around 85% found just once. Sequenced: peripheral blood. The chain combines TRBV27 with TRBJ2-1, with TRBD2 matching 15 bases. The source of this sequence is a human donor in a cohort sampled during active COVID-19. CDR3 nucleotide sequence: TGTGCCAGCAGTTTAGGAGGACTAGCGGGAGGGAATGAGCAGTTCTTC. Amino acid sequence: CASSLGGLAGGNEQFF.